The 23 T cell receptor beta chains below all came from one sample that was sequenced in a study of molecular identifiers for immune sequencing clone quantification. In TCRdb, the PCR reads were re-called with MiXCR into one record per CDR3 protein. The sample lists about 640,000 distinct CDR3 sequences, around 20% occurring once. The sequenced material came from naive CD8+ T cells from blood, with Jurkat cell RNA spiked in. The subset: FACS-sorted CD8+CD4-CCR7+CD45RA+ naive T cells. The receptor set was obtained from a human donor in good health. Some libraries in this study had Jurkat cell RNA spiked in.

This clonotype occurred a few times. The chain combines TRBV9 with TRBJ1-2; 9 nucleotides align to TRBD1. This CDR3 comprises 13 residues. Germline V gene sequence: CDR1 SGDLS, CDR2 YYNGEE. With V trimmed by 3 bases and J by 12 bases, 9 bases remained unmatched. The CDR3 here is CASSASTGGGHTF. The CDR3 DNA sequence: TGTGCCAGCAGCGCTTCGACAGGGGGGGGCCACACCTTC. The variable domain in full, completed from reference TRBV9 and TRBJ1-2, reads DSGVTQTPKHLITATGQRVTLRCSPRSGDLSVYWYQQSLDQGLQFLIQYYNGEERAKGNILERFSAQQFPDLHSELNLSSLELGDSALYFCASSASTGGGHTFGSGTRLTVV.

V usage is TRBV19 and J usage is TRBJ2-1, with a tentative D call TRBD2 (5 bases). The germline V and J ends were trimmed by 2 bases and 5 bases, with 13 bases remaining between them. Germline V gives CDR1 LNHDA, CDR2 SQIVND (reference sequence). The CDR3 has 15 amino acids. The CDR3 nucleotides are TGTGCCAGTAGTATATCAGCTAGCTCTAACAATGAGCAGTTCTTC. It is translated as CASSISASSNNEQFF.

This clonotype was observed many times. The chain has TRBV5-5 and TRBJ2-3, with D unresolved. V lost 2 bases and J 6 bases, leaving 22 bases between the germline ends. CDR1 SGHKS and CDR2 YYEKEE come from the germline V gene (reference sequence). This CDR3 has 17 amino acids. The CDR3 protein is CASSFYEVALVIDTQYF. The CDR3 DNA reads TGTGCCAGCAGCTTCTACGAGGTAGCCCTCGTTATTGATACGCAGTATTTT.

On this clonotype: With a much larger clone just one base away, this may be a read error. The chain employs TRBV12-3 or TRBV12-4 and TRBJ1-2; D gene unclear. The CDR3 extends over 14 amino acids. V lost 5 bases, J lost 5 bases, and 15 bases lay in between. The CDR3 region has the DNA TGTGCCAGCAGTAAGGCACCCACGACTTATGGCTACACCTTC. Translated, it gives CASSKAPTTYGYTF.

This clonotype was observed a handful of times. The rearrangement links TRBV9 to TRBJ2-3, with TRBD1 as a possible D gene (6 bases). Germline assignment: CDR1 SGDLS and CDR2 YYNGEE. The CDR3 consists of 16 residues. Trimming shortened V by 3 bases and J by 2 bases, and 16 bases separated the two germline ends. The CDR3 protein is CASSDRDRFDTDTQYF. The CDR3 DNA follows: TGTGCCAGCAGCGACAGGGACCGATTCGACACAGATACGCAGTATTTT.

This clonotype was counted a few times. CDR3 in amino acids: CASRDRDSFHEQYF. The CDR3 DNA sequence: TGTGCCAGCAGGGACAGGGATTCTTTCCACGAGCAGTACTTC. This chain connects TRBV19 to TRBJ2-7, with 9 bases that match TRBD1. With V trimmed by 9 bases and J by 5 bases, 11 bases remained unmatched. The CDR3 covers 14 residues. Germline V gene lookup returns CDR1 LNHDA and CDR2 SQIVND (reference sequence).

In its sample, this clonotype was seen a few times. The chain has TRBV9 and TRBJ2-1; D is tentatively TRBD1 or TRBD2 (5 bases each). The CDR3 spans 16 residues. Germline V gene lookup returns CDR1 SGDLS and CDR2 YYNGEE. Trimming removed 0 bases at V and 4 bases at J, with 14 bases between. The CDR3 loop reads CASSVVGTGGYNEQFF. CDR3 DNA: TGTGCCAGCAGCGTAGTAGGCACTGGGGGTTACAATGAGCAGTTCTTC.

Worth noting for this clonotype: The junction differs from germline at one of its ends, possibly a read error. V gene TRBV30 combines with J gene TRBJ2-5; TRBD2 aligns across 8 bases. The CDR3 contains 17 residues. Germline loops: CDR1 GTSNPN, CDR2 SVGIG (reference sequence). DNA of the CDR3: TGTGCCTGGAGTCGCCTACAGCGGGGGAACCACCAAGAGACCCTGTACTTC. This gives the protein CAWSRLQRGNHQETLYF.

Concerning this clonotype itself: Germline and junction disagree at one end, which may indicate a read error. The chain links TRBV6-5 to TRBJ1-1, with D possibly TRBD1 on 5 matching bases. The V gene's germline CDR1 is MNHEY and CDR2 SVGAGI. This CDR3 has 13 residues. The DNA of the CDR3 is TGTGCCAGCAGGTCAGGGAGGAGCACTAAAGCTTTCTTT. It codes for CASRSGRSTKAFF.

For this clonotype: Since no conserved phenylalanine or tryptophan closes the CDR3, a read error is the likely cause. CDR3 sequence: CASSPGQGPYEQYL. The CDR3 bases are TGCGCCAGCAGCCCAGGACAGGGCCCCTACGAGCAGTACCTC. The chain recombines TRBV5-1 with TRBJ2-7; TRBD1 matches at 8 bases. Per the germline V gene, CDR1 is SGHRS and CDR2 is YFSETQ. This CDR3 has 14 residues. V lost 4 bases to trimming and J lost 2 bases; unmatched junction nucleotides: 5.

This clonotype was detected many times. The CDR3: CSAKLGTESYEQYF. CDR3 sequence (DNA): TGCAGTGCTAAACTTGGGACAGAGAGCTACGAGCAGTACTTC. V and J are TRBV20-1 and TRBJ2-7; 7 bases map to TRBD1. Germline lookup yields CDR1 DFQATT and CDR2 SNEGSKA (reference sequence). V trimming: 4 bases; J trimming: 3 bases; junction bases outside the gene matches: 9. The CDR3 totals 14 residues.

This clonotype has just a few counts. The V call is TRBV6-2 or TRBV6-3, the J call TRBJ1-4; D remains unclear. Germline values: CDR1 MNHEY, CDR2 SVGEGT. The ends were cut back, 7 bases at V and 7 bases at J, with 19 bases in the middle. The CDR3 contains 15 residues. CDR3 region: CASTPPLRMIEKLFF. The CDR3, as DNA: TGTGCCAGCACCCCCCCTCTCAGGATGATTGAAAAACTGTTTTTT.

This clonotype was found many times. The chain is built from TRBV4-3 and TRBJ2-7; no clear D gene. The V end was cut by 2 bases, the J end by 0 bases, with 11 bases between. CDR3 length: 15 residues. Looked up from germline, CDR1 is LGHNA and CDR2 is YSLEER. CDR3 nucleotides: TGCGCCAGCAGCCAATTCCAGGAAGGCTCCTACGAGCAGTACTTC. This gives the protein CASSQFQEGSYEQYF.

This clonotype occurred many times. The chain joins TRBV6-5 to TRBJ2-5; a weak D match, TRBD1 (7 bases). The V gene lost 0 bases and the J gene lost 2 bases, with 10 bases spanning the gap. The CDR3 runs to 15 residues. Per the germline V gene, CDR1 is MNHEY and CDR2 is SVGAGI. CDR3 loop: CASSYSGGQQETQYF. CDR3 DNA sequence: TGTGCCAGCAGTTACTCGGGGGGACAGCAAGAGACCCAGTACTTC.

The table lists this clonotype with many counts. The V gene is TRBV2, the J gene TRBJ1-3; D is undetermined. Germline V gene data show CDR1 as SNHLY and CDR2 as FYNNEI. Trimming stripped 2 bases from V and 0 bases from J, with 11 bases between. The CDR3 loop spans 16 amino acids. The CDR3 sequence is CASSESGDSSGNTIYF. The CDR3 DNA is TGTGCCAGCAGTGAAAGTGGCGATAGCTCTGGAAACACCATATATTTT.

This clonotype was detected a few times. V is TRBV4-3 and J is TRBJ1-1, with 7 bases that match TRBD1. Germline-derived CDR1 and CDR2 are LGHNA and YSLEER. The trim removed 0 bases at V and 6 bases at J, leaving 7 bases unmatched. This CDR3 contains 15 residues. The CDR3 here is CASSQDAGGVAEAFF. CDR3 coding DNA: TGCGCCAGCAGCCAAGATGCAGGGGGTGTCGCTGAAGCTTTCTTT.

The sample holds many counts of this clonotype. This chain's CDR3 is CAAGSGNEQYF. The CDR3 DNA reads TGTGCCGCCGGTTCAGGGAACGAGCAGTACTTC. V and J are TRBV24-1 and TRBJ2-7; perhaps TRBD1 as D (5 bases). Germline V gene data show CDR1 as KGHDR and CDR2 as SFDVKD. V shed 12 bases and J shed 5 bases, with 13 bases lying between them. This CDR3 is built from 11 residues.

The gene calls are TRBV11-2 and TRBJ2-3; possibly TRBD2 for D (6 bases). Germline V gives CDR1 SGHAT, CDR2 FQNNGV. The CDR3 is 18 amino acids. The V gene lost 2 bases and the J gene lost 2 bases, with 20 bases spanning the gap. For the CDR3, the DNA is TGTGCCAGCAGCTTATTTCCTAGCGAGAGTTTCCCCACAGATACGCAGTATTTT. This encodes CASSLFPSESFPTDTQYF.

This clonotype came up many times. The gene calls are TRBV12-3 or TRBV12-4 and TRBJ1-2; 8 bases agree with TRBD1. The junction had 14 bases not matched to a gene; V was cut back by 6 bases and J by 5 bases. CDR3 size: 16 residues. In nucleotides, the CDR3 is TGTGCCAGCAGCCCAGGAGGGACAGGAGGATTATATGGCTACACCTTC. It is translated as CASSPGGTGGLYGYTF.

This clonotype occurred once. Possible read error: a much larger clone is one base away. This chain uses TRBV20-1 with TRBJ2-3, with TRBD2 matching over 8 bases. This CDR3 contains 18 residues. The germline V gene has CDR1 DFQATT and CDR2 SNEGSKA (reference sequence). J was trimmed by 6 bases and V by 0 bases; bases with no gene match: 17. The CDR3 spells CSARERGGGGGPADTQYF. DNA of the CDR3: TGCAGTGCTAGAGAAAGGGGGGGTGGCGGGGGGCCGGCTGATACGCAGTATTTT.

This clonotype was counted at least ten times. This chain links TRBV6-2 or TRBV6-3 with TRBJ2-2; 8 bases match TRBD1. CDR1 and CDR2 from the germline V gene are MNHEY and SVGEGT. CDR3 length: 17 amino acids. With 5 bases clipped from V and 6 bases from J, the junction kept 14 bases outside the gene matches. Here the CDR3 DNA reads TGTGCCAGCAGTCATCCTTCCCAGGGGGCCCAGGCCGGGGAGCTGTTTTTT. This sequence encodes CASSHPSQGAQAGELFF.

This clonotype was detected many times. This chain connects TRBV5-1 to TRBJ1-1; D gene uncertain. V was cut by 0 bases and J by 4 bases, with 10 bases left in between. This CDR3 region has 14 residues. Germline CDR1 and CDR2: SGHRS and YFSETQ. CDR3 in DNA: TGCGCCAGCAGCTTGGAGATGGGTTTCACTGAAGCTTTCTTT. This codes for CASSLEMGFTEAFF.

This clonotype was observed at least ten times. The genes are TRBV5-6 and TRBJ1-1; D is unclear. The germline V gene encodes CDR1 SGHDT and CDR2 YYEEEE. V was clipped by 3 bases and J by 0 bases, with 12 bases between them. CDR3 size: 15 residues. The CDR3 reads CASSYNSVLNTEAFF. The CDR3 region has the DNA TGTGCCAGCAGCTATAACAGCGTCCTGAACACTGAAGCTTTCTTT. Using reference TRBV5-6 and TRBJ1-1 for the parts outside the CDR3, the full variable domain is DAGVTQSPTHLIKTRGQQVTLRCSPKSGHDTVSWYQQALGQGPQFIFQYYEEEERQRGNFPDRFSGHQFPNYSSELNVNALLLGDSALYLCASSYNSVLNTEAFFGQGTRLTVV.